This is a list of T cell receptor beta chains from one sample in a study of T cell responses to AZD1222 COVID-19 vaccine. Clones were read by immunoSEQ multiplex PCR, and TCRdb kept only the in-frame ones, dropping some. This table holds under 150,000 clones, 93% found once. The specimen was peripheral blood, collected on day 0 of AZD1222 vaccination. These receptors came from an adult in good health. Each CDR3 is given with its conserved first and last residue. The D gene is left open where the match is weak.

V: TRBV3-1/TRBV3-2
J: TRBJ1-5
D: -
DNA: TGTGCCAGCAGCCAAGGGTATCAGCCCCAGCATTTT
CDR3: CASSQGYQPQHF

V: TRBV7-9
J: TRBJ2-3
D: TRBD2
DNA: TGTGCCAGCAGCACCCCTAGCGGGAGGGGCACAGATACGCAGTATTTT
CDR3: CASSTPSGRGTDTQYF

V: TRBV7-9
J: TRBJ2-3
D: -
DNA: TGTGCCAGCAGCTTAGATTCGCTAGCGAATCAGTATTTT
CDR3: CASSLDSLANQYF

V: TRBV6-2/TRBV6-3
J: TRBJ1-4
D: -
DNA: TGTGCCAGCAGTTACCGCCCTCCCTGGGAGCTACGTGAAAAACTGTTTTTT
CDR3: CASSYRPPWELREKLFF

V: TRBV25-1
J: TRBJ1-2
D: TRBD1
DNA: TGTGCCAGCAGTCCCCGAAAGGGGGCGGGTGGTGGCTACACCTTC
CDR3: CASSPRKGAGGGYTF

V: TRBV27
J: TRBJ1-2
D: -
DNA: TGTGCCAGCAGTTGGGGGGGAGGCTTCTATGGCTACACCTTC
CDR3: CASSWGGGFYGYTF

V: TRBV27
J: TRBJ2-4
D: -
DNA: TGTGCCAGCTCGGGGAGCAGGGGTGGAAACATTCAGTACTTC
CDR3: CASSGSRGGNIQYF

V: TRBV19
J: TRBJ2-1
D: -
DNA: TGTGCCAGTAAATCAGGGGGGAGGGCCGGCAATGAGCAGTTCTTC
CDR3: CASKSGGRAGNEQFF

V: TRBV24-1
J: TRBJ2-2
D: -
DNA: TGTGCCACCAGTGTACGCACCGGGGAGCTGTTTTTT
CDR3: CATSVRTGELFF

V: TRBV27
J: TRBJ1-1
D: -
DNA: TGTGCCAGCAGTTTCACAGCGAACACTGAAGCTTTCTTT
CDR3: CASSFTANTEAFF

V: TRBV10-2
J: TRBJ2-3
D: -
DNA: TGCGCCAGCAGTGGCAGGGGCGGGACGACCCTCACAGATACGCAGTATTTT
CDR3: CASSGRGGTTLTDTQYF